Presented here are 12 T cell receptor beta chains from one specimen sequenced in a study of beta chain features in type 1 diabetes. Expressed TCRB transcripts got sequenced, as all isolated RNA was reverse transcribed. The repertoire was sequenced with immunoSEQ multiplex PCR; TCRdb's copy has only in-frame clones and lacks some. Altogether hundreds of thousands of clones are present, about 17% being singletons, with the ten largest covering 0.02% to 0.025%. Input material: naive CD4+ T cells from blood. Receptors were obtained from a woman between 18 and 29 years old in good health.

This chain joins TRBV4-1 and TRBJ2-1, with D tentatively TRBD1 (6 bases). V lost 3 bases and J lost 9, with 12 bases in between. Germline loops: CDR1 MGHRA, CDR2 YSYEKL. CDR3 size: 13 residues. CDR3 sequence reads: CASSHVQGGEQFF. The CDR3 coding sequence is TGCGCCAGCAGCCATGTTCAAGGGGGTGAGCAGTTCTTC.

This chain uses TRBV7-9 with TRBJ2-3, with TRBD2 identical over 7 bases. Germline CDR1 and CDR2: SEHNR and FQNEAQ (reference sequence). The CDR3 length is 15 residues. The trim removed 1 base at V and 4 bases at J, leaving 5 bases unmatched. The CDR3 region has the DNA TGTGCCAGCAGCTTAGGCGGGAGTGAGTCAGATACGCAGTATTTT. As protein: CASSLGGSESDTQYF. Together with reference TRBV7-9 and TRBJ2-3, the CDR3 gives the full variable domain: DTGVSQNPRHKITKRGQNVTFRCDPISEHNRLYWYRQTLGQGPEFLTYFQNEAQLEKSRLLSDRFSAERPKGSFSTLEIQRTEQGDSAMYLCASSLGGSESDTQYFGPGTRLTVL.

This clone was recorded a few times. The genes are TRBV5-1 and TRBJ2-5; D may correspond to TRBD1 or TRBD2 (6 bases each). Trimming took 4 bases from V and 11 from J, leaving 15 bases between them. Germline CDR1 is SGHRS and CDR2 is YFSETQ. The CDR3 has 12 amino acids. CDR3: CASSVNREEQYF. The CDR3 region has the DNA TGCGCCAGCAGCGTAAACAGGGAGGAGCAGTACTTC. Variable domain in full (rest from reference TRBV5-1 and TRBJ2-5): KAGVTQTPRYLIKTRGQQVTLSCSPISGHRSVSWYQQTPGQGLQFLFEYFSETQRNKGNFPGRFSGRQFSNSRSEMNVSTLELGDSALYLCASSVNREEQYFGPGTRLLVL.

The chain is built from TRBV4-3 and TRBJ1-6; 7 bases line up with TRBD1. The CDR3 covers 14 residues. Germline CDR1 LGHNA, CDR2 YSLEER. Germline trimming cut 6 bases from V and 7 bases from J; bases unmatched to any gene: 6. The CDR3 here is CASRQGRYNSPLHF. In DNA form, the CDR3 reads TGCGCCAGCAGACAGGGGCGTTACAATTCACCCCTCCACTTT.

The CDR3 protein is CASSWSGETQYF. As DNA, the CDR3 is TGTGCCAGCAGCTGGTCAGGGGAGACCCAGTACTTC. The rearrangement joins TRBV7-9 to TRBJ2-5; D possibly corresponds to TRBD1 (5 bases). Trimming pared 4 bases from V and 5 bases from J, leaving 8 bases between. In germline, CDR1 is SEHNR, CDR2 FQNEAQ (reference sequence). The CDR3 is 12 residues long.

CDR3 in amino acids: CASSEYDGFVPDTQYF. CDR3 DNA sequence: TGTGCCAGCAGTGAATACGACGGGTTTGTCCCAGATACGCAGTATTTT. The gene calls are TRBV25-1 and TRBJ2-3, with D hard to call. Deletions cut 0 bases from V and 4 bases from J, with 14 bases between. This CDR3 contains 16 residues. The germline gives CDR1 MGHDK, CDR2 SYGVNS.

This clone turned up a few times. V usage is TRBV7-9 and J usage is TRBJ2-7; possibly TRBD1 for D (5 bases). The V gene lost 2 bases and the J gene lost 5 bases, with 10 bases spanning the gap. CDR1 is SEHNR, CDR2 FQNEAQ, per germline (reference sequence). The CDR3 has 13 amino acids. The CDR3 reads CASSLQTANEQYF. As DNA, the CDR3 is TGTGCCAGCAGCTTACAGACAGCTAACGAGCAGTACTTC. The variable domain in full, completed from reference TRBV7-9 and TRBJ2-7, reads DTGVSQNPRHKITKRGQNVTFRCDPISEHNRLYWYRQTLGQGPEFLTYFQNEAQLEKSRLLSDRFSAERPKGSFSTLEIQRTEQGDSAMYLCASSLQTANEQYFGPGTRLTVT.

This clone was picked up many times. This chain connects TRBV10-3 to TRBJ2-1; D perhaps matches TRBD1 (6 bases). The CDR3 covers 13 residues. V was shortened by 6 bases and J by 8 bases, with 14 bases between the two germline ends. CDR1 is ENHRY, CDR2 SYGVKD, per germline. The CDR3: CAIRDRALDEQFF. CDR3 coding DNA: TGTGCCATCAGGGACAGAGCTTTGGATGAGCAGTTCTTC.

The genes are TRBV7-9 and TRBJ2-2, with 7 bases that match TRBD1. The germline gives CDR1 SEHNR, CDR2 FQNEAQ (reference sequence). The length of the CDR3 is 18 residues. Germline trimming cut 3 bases from V and 2 bases from J; bases unmatched to any gene: 12. The DNA of the CDR3 is TGTGCCAGCAGCTTCCGACAGGGCTCACGTAAAAACACCGGGGAGCTGTTTTTT. Translating it yields CASSFRQGSRKNTGELFF. Drawing the rest from reference TRBV7-9 and TRBJ2-2, the complete variable domain is DTGVSQNPRHKITKRGQNVTFRCDPISEHNRLYWYRQTLGQGPEFLTYFQNEAQLEKSRLLSDRFSAERPKGSFSTLEIQRTEQGDSAMYLCASSFRQGSRKNTGELFFGEGSRLTVL.

This clone was found a few times. The V and J genes are TRBV4-1 and TRBJ2-7, with 8 bases identical to TRBD1. V gave up 8 bases and J gave up 3 bases; unmatched junction bases: 6. CDR3 size: 13 residues. Germline values: CDR1 MGHRA, CDR2 YSYEKL. CDR3 region: CASGQGDYYEQYF. CDR3 DNA: TGCGCCAGCGGACAGGGAGATTACTACGAGCAGTACTTC.

The chain links TRBV27 to TRBJ2-1, with D possibly TRBD1 on 5 matching bases. This CDR3 region has 14 residues. The V gene's germline CDR1 is MNHEY and CDR2 SMNVEV (reference sequence). Between the trimmed V and J ends, which lost 2 bases and 6 bases, there was a span of 11 bases. The CDR3 region has the DNA TGTGCCAGCAGTTTAAGGGGATCCCTCAATGAGCAGTTCTTC. Protein product: CASSLRGSLNEQFF.

Points on this clone: No conserved phenylalanine or tryptophan ends this CDR3, so it is likely a read error. The genes are TRBV10-3 and TRBJ1-1; tentative D call: TRBD1 (5 bases). Germline V CDR1 and CDR2: ENHRY, SYGVKD. The CDR3 is made up of 12 amino acids. V lost 10 bases to trimming and J lost 7 bases, with 16 bases between them. CDR3 loop: CASGTSGGEAFL. The CDR3 region has the DNA TGTGCCAGCGGGACTTCAGGAGGTGAAGCTTTCCTT.